These 23 T cell receptor beta chains were all obtained from the same sample, sequenced in a study of cytomegalovirus exposure and HLA in healthy donors (dated by TCRdb to 2015 to 2018). The library was built by means of the immunoSEQ multiplex PCR assay. For the multiplex PCR, a mixture combining 60 forward primers for TCR Vbeta segments and 13 reverse primers for TCR Jbeta segments was used. Entries here come from immuneACCESS through TCRdb and include only in-frame sequences with V and J called. Some clones fail to appear in such tables; in the studies checked, an unresolved V gene covers under half of the shortfall, and the cause of the remainder is unknown. The sample yields about 200,000 clones; about four fifths were counted once. The ten largest clonotypes hold 0.098% of the sample. The sequenced sample was PBMCs. All receptors derive from a boy between 2 and 15 years old in good health and CMV-seronegative.

CDR3 coding DNA: TGTGCCAGCAGCTTCCTGAGCTCTGGAAACACCATATATTTT. Translating it yields CASSFLSSGNTIYF. V usage is TRBV7-9 and J usage is TRBJ1-3, with D hard to call. This CDR3 has 14 amino acids. Trimming left V 3 bases short and J 0 bases short, with 6 bases between. Germline lookup yields CDR1 SEHNR and CDR2 FQNEAQ (reference sequence).

The gene calls are TRBV2 and TRBJ1-5; no clear D gene. The CDR3 covers 15 residues. Per the germline V gene, CDR1 is SNHLY and CDR2 is FYNNEI. Trimming took 3 bases from V and 0 from J, leaving 9 bases between them. CDR3: CASSETTHSNQPQHF. The CDR3 nucleotides read TGTGCCAGCAGTGAGACAACTCATAGCAATCAGCCCCAGCATTTT.

CDR3 protein: CASSLDMRQSSYNEQFF. DNA for the CDR3: TGTGCCAGCAGCTTAGATATGAGACAGTCCTCCTACAATGAGCAGTTCTTC. This chain connects TRBV7-6 to TRBJ2-1; perhaps TRBD1 as D (5 bases). Germline loops: CDR1 SGHVS, CDR2 FNYEAQ. Trimming pared 1 base from V and 0 bases from J, leaving 13 bases between. The CDR3 covers 17 residues. The complete variable domain, with remaining parts taken from reference TRBV7-6 and TRBJ2-1, reads GAGVSQSPRYKVTKRGQDVALRCDPISGHVSLYWYRQALGQGPEFLTYFNYEAQQDKSGLPNDRFSAERPEGSISTLTIQRTEQRDSAMYRCASSLDMRQSSYNEQFFGPGTRLTVL.

The chain recombines TRBV6-5 with TRBJ1-4, with a tentative D call TRBD1 (5 bases). The CDR3 is 14 amino acids. The germline V gene encodes CDR1 MNHEY and CDR2 SVGAGI. V was pared by 0 bases and J by 8 bases, with 10 bases between. The CDR3 region is CASSYSRQLEKLFF. The CDR3 DNA reads as TGTGCCAGCAGTTACTCCCGACAGTTAGAAAAACTGTTTTTT.

The chain links TRBV13 to TRBJ1-1; the D is unclear. This CDR3 has 11 residues. The V gene's germline CDR1 is PRHDT and CDR2 FYEKMQ (reference sequence). V lost 5 bases and J lost 6, with 7 bases in between. CDR3 DNA: TGTGCCAGCAGCGCCAGGCCTGAAGCTTTCTTT. This codes for CASSARPEAFF.

V usage is TRBV10-3 and J usage is TRBJ1-1; possible D gene TRBD1, 6 bases. The CDR3 consists of 14 residues. Germline CDR1 and CDR2: ENHRY and SYGVKD. V was pared by 8 bases and J by 5 bases, with 18 bases between. The CDR3 region is CAIAGARGVTEAFF. The CDR3, as DNA: TGTGCCATCGCGGGGGCACGAGGGGTGACTGAAGCTTTCTTT.

The chain couples TRBV11-3 to TRBJ2-5; D may be TRBD1 (6 bases). V was clipped by 2 bases and J by 5 bases, with 9 bases between them. The CDR3 is made up of 13 amino acids. Looked up from germline, CDR1 is SGHNT and CDR2 is YENEEA. The CDR3 nucleotides read TGTGCCAGCAGCTTATCTGGGGGCGAGACCCAGTACTTC. This gives the protein CASSLSGGETQYF.

Notes on this clone: One end of the junction does not line up with germline, which may come from a read error. This chain uses TRBV29-1 with TRBJ2-5; 9 nucleotides align to TRBD1. The length of the CDR3 is 14 residues. Germline V gene data show CDR1 as SQVTM and CDR2 as ANQGSEA. CDR3 loop: CSAERTGVQETQYF. The CDR3 DNA reads TGCAGCGCTGAAAGGACAGGGGTCCAAGAGACCCAGTACTTC.

The CDR3 bases are TGCAGCGTTGAGGGGGGGGCAGAGACCCAGTACTTC. Its protein is CSVEGGAETQYF. V and J are TRBV29-1 and TRBJ2-5; perhaps TRBD2 as D (7 bases). Germline CDR1 SQVTM, CDR2 ANQGSEA. The CDR3 loop spans 12 amino acids. The V end was cut by 3 bases, the J end by 4 bases, with 9 bases between.

The chain is built from TRBV7-2 and TRBJ1-5; the D gene is possibly TRBD1 (5 bases). This CDR3 region has 15 residues. CDR1 SGHTA and CDR2 FQGNSA come from the germline V gene. V dropped 5 bases and J dropped 3 bases, with 14 bases sitting between them. The CDR3 sequence is CASSQGYSTNQPQHF. CDR3 sequence (DNA): TGTGCCAGCAGCCAGGGATACAGTACCAATCAGCCCCAGCATTTT. Drawing the rest from reference TRBV7-2 and TRBJ1-5, the complete variable domain is GAGVSQSPSNKVTEKGKDVELRCDPISGHTALYWYRQSLGQGLEFLIYFQGNSAPDKSGLPSDRFSAERTGGSVSTLTIQRTQQEDSAVYLCASSQGYSTNQPQHFGDGTRLSIL.

The chain joins TRBV5-1 to TRBJ2-3; the D gene is possibly TRBD2 (6 bases). Germline CDR1 and CDR2: SGHRS and YFSETQ. The CDR3 sequence is 15 residues long. Between the trimmed V and J ends, which lost 2 bases and 5 bases, there was a span of 15 bases. The CDR3, as DNA: TGCGCCAGCAGCTTCTACGGGAGTGTAGGAGATACGCAGTATTTT. Amino acid sequence: CASSFYGSVGDTQYF. The full variable domain, rest sourced from reference TRBV5-1 and TRBJ2-3, is KAGVTQTPRYLIKTRGQQVTLSCSPISGHRSVSWYQQTPGQGLQFLFEYFSETQRNKGNFPGRFSGRQFSNSRSEMNVSTLELGDSALYLCASSFYGSVGDTQYFGPGTRLTVL.

The chain combines TRBV5-1 with TRBJ1-2; D gene uncertain. CDR3 length: 13 amino acids. The V gene's germline CDR1 is SGHRS and CDR2 YFSETQ. Trimming left V 0 bases short and J 4 bases short, with 7 bases between. The CDR3 coding sequence is TGCGCCAGCAGCTTGGGGGTAGCCTATGGCTACACCTTC. As protein: CASSLGVAYGYTF.

The CDR3 DNA reads TGTGCCAGCAGCTCGAAAAGAGGCCAGTTCTACGAGCAGTACTTC. Encoded protein: CASSSKRGQFYEQYF. The rearrangement links TRBV7-6 to TRBJ2-7, with D unclear. The germline CDR1 and CDR2 sequences are SGHVS and FNYEAQ. The CDR3 consists of 15 residues. Trimming shortened V by 4 bases and J by 3 bases, and 16 bases separated the two germline ends.

The chain links TRBV6-5 to TRBJ2-1; the match to TRBD2 covers 10 bases. Losses at the gene ends were 2 bases for V and 4 bases for J; bases not matched to a gene: 2. Germline V gene data show CDR1 as MNHEY and CDR2 as SVGAGI. The CDR3 covers 15 residues. CDR3 region: CASSYLAGEYNEQFF. CDR3 DNA sequence: TGTGCCAGCAGTTACCTAGCGGGGGAATACAATGAGCAGTTCTTC.

The chain recombines TRBV11-2 with TRBJ2-7; 14 nucleotides agree with TRBD2. V lost 6 bases to trimming and J lost 0 bases; unmatched junction nucleotides: 7. Germline V gene lookup returns CDR1 SGHAT and CDR2 FQNNGV. CDR3 length: 17 amino acids. The CDR3 DNA follows: TGTGCCAGCAGTAATCGACTAGCGGGGGGGAGCTCCTACGAGCAGTACTTC. Translation gives CASSNRLAGGSSYEQYF.

The rearrangement links TRBV18 to TRBJ2-7; 8 nucleotides line up with TRBD1. The V segment lost 4 bases and the J segment 4 bases; nucleotides outside the gene matches: 6. This CDR3 has 14 amino acids. Germline assignment: CDR1 KGHSH and CDR2 LQKENI. CDR3 loop: CASSRQGSSYEQYF. CDR3 coding DNA: TGTGCCAGCTCACGACAGGGGTCATCGTACGAGCAGTACTTC.

V gene TRBV19 combines with J gene TRBJ1-2, with 8 bases fitting TRBD1. The CDR3 is made up of 16 amino acids. Germline trimming cut 0 bases from V and 8 bases from J; bases unmatched to any gene: 11. CDR1 and CDR2 from the germline V gene are LNHDA and SQIVND (reference sequence). The CDR3 DNA is TGTGCCAGTAGTATAGATGCGACAGGGGACCCCTGGGGCTACACCTTC. It translates to CASSIDATGDPWGYTF.

This chain connects TRBV6-5 to TRBJ2-7, with 9 bases that match TRBD1. Germline V gives CDR1 MNHEY, CDR2 SVGAGI. The V and J ends lost 5 bases and 3 bases, in that order; junction bases with no gene match: 8. This CDR3 contains 15 residues. The CDR3 is CASSPYRDRDYEQYF. DNA for the CDR3: TGTGCCAGCAGTCCTTACCGGGACAGGGACTACGAGCAGTACTTC.

CDR3 amino acids: CASTNNRGFRSPNEKLFF. The CDR3 nucleotides read TGTGCCAGTACCAACAATCGGGGTTTCAGGTCCCCTAATGAAAAACTGTTTTTT. The chain joins TRBV19 to TRBJ1-4; D unresolved. CDR1 and CDR2 (germline): LNHDA, SQIVND (reference sequence). V lost 7 bases to trimming and J lost 3 bases, with 24 bases between them. This CDR3 has 18 amino acids. The full variable domain, rest sourced from reference TRBV19 and TRBJ1-4, is DGGITQSPKYLFRKEGQNVTLSCEQNLNHDAMYWYRQDPGQGLRLIYYSQIVNDFQKGDIAEGYSVSREKKESFPLTVTSAQKNPTAFYLCASTNNRGFRSPNEKLFFGSGTQLSVL.

V is TRBV4-3 and J is TRBJ1-4; 7 nucleotides align to TRBD1. The CDR3 spans 18 residues. In germline, CDR1 is LGHNA, CDR2 YSLEER. J was trimmed by 3 bases and V by 1 base; bases with no gene match: 11. The CDR3 here is CASSQASKSGTANEKLFF. The CDR3 nucleotides read TGCGCCAGCAGCCAAGCCTCGAAATCCGGGACAGCTAATGAAAAACTGTTTTTT.

This clone was seen a handful of times. The J gene is TRBJ2-1, the V gene TRBV5-1, with TRBD2 as a possible D gene (5 bases). Per the germline V gene, CDR1 is SGHRS and CDR2 is YFSETQ. This CDR3 is built from 13 residues. Trimming shortened V by 0 bases and J by 9 bases, and 10 bases separated the two germline ends. The CDR3 is CASSLGSAGEQFF. The CDR3, as DNA: TGCGCCAGCAGCTTGGGAAGCGCGGGTGAGCAGTTCTTC.

The chain has TRBV10-3 and TRBJ2-1; 13 bases match TRBD2. CDR1 is ENHRY, CDR2 SYGVKD, per germline. The CDR3 runs 14 residues. The V and J ends lost 10 bases and 7 bases, in that order; junction bases with no gene match: 7. CDR3 protein: CATSGTSGANEQFF. For the CDR3, the DNA is TGTGCCACCTCCGGGACTAGCGGGGCAAATGAGCAGTTCTTC.

This chain uses TRBV7-9 with TRBJ1-1; TRBD1 matches at 8 bases. The CDR3 extends over 14 amino acids. In germline, CDR1 is SEHNR, CDR2 FQNEAQ (reference sequence). V shed 4 bases, J shed 4 bases, and the junction held 5 bases outside the gene matches. The CDR3 reads CASSSTGAGTEAFF. The CDR3 coding sequence is TGTGCCAGCAGCTCGACAGGGGCTGGCACTGAAGCTTTCTTT.